This TCR beta chain was recorded in a study of Ad26.COV2.S vaccination and SARS-CoV-2 variants. Study-wide background: A COV1001 Ad26.COV2.S trial-arm participant provided the sample.

Sample treatment: some 19 received Ad26.COV2.S at low or high dose, single or two shots; about 5 received placebo; per-sample allocation not given. After the first vaccine or placebo injection, samples were drawn on day 63. CDR1 and CDR2 from the germline V gene are LNHDA and SQIVND (reference sequence). The CDR3 sequence is 14 residues long. With 6 bases removed from V and 6 bases from J, the gap between germline ends came to 12 bases. Profiling relied on immunoSEQ multiplex PCR, and the TCRdb table lists in-frame clones only, not all of them. Among around 380,000 clones listed, 88% were seen once. The chain combines TRBV19 with TRBJ2-6; D could derive from TRBD1 or TRBD2 (7 bases each). Sequenced material: peripheral blood, taken in a trial of Ad26.COV2.S vaccine versus placebo. The sequence derives from a person between 18 and 60 years old who received the Ad26.COV2.S COVID-19 vaccine or a placebo. This CDR3 is CASRAGGEANVLTF. As DNA, the CDR3 is TGTGCCAGTAGGGCAGGGGGGGAGGCCAACGTCCTGACTTTC.